The 25 T cell receptor beta chains below were found in one sample sequenced in a study of early T cells in non-severe SARS-CoV-2 infection. TCRdb reprocessed the 5' RACE reads via MiXCR and lists one record per CDR3 protein. The sample lists roughly 75,000 distinct CDR3 sequences, 15% to 20% seen once, with roughly 2.7% in the top ten. Material for sequencing was whole blood. All receptors come from an adult who was a healthcare worker with PCR-confirmed SARS-CoV-2 infection or an uninfected control (not recorded which).

This clonotype was counted between two and nine times. Written as DNA, the CDR3 is TGTGCCAGCAGCGGGGTAAACACCATATATTTT. Its translation: CASSGVNTIYF. The chain recombines TRBV21-1 with TRBJ1-3. TRBV21-1 is assigned pseudogene status. CDR3 length equals 11 residues.

V is TRBV25-1 and J is TRBJ2-7; D gene ambiguous. Germline-derived CDR1 and CDR2 are MGHDK and SYGVNS. The CDR3 totals 14 residues. V lost 4 bases and J 2 bases, leaving 12 bases between the germline ends. The CDR3 DNA sequence: TGTGCCAGCAGTGTCCGGAACGGTCCCTACGAGCAGTACTTC. This gives the protein CASSVRNGPYEQYF.

This chain uses TRBV28 with TRBJ2-5; the D is unclear. Germline V gene data show CDR1 as MDHEN and CDR2 as SYDVKM. Between the trimmed V and J ends, which lost 4 bases and 4 bases, there was a span of 10 bases. This CDR3 region has 13 residues. CDR3 coding DNA: TGTGCCAGCAGTTCCGGGTTGCGAGAGACCCAGTACTTC. Translating gives CASSSGLRETQYF. Full variable domain (rest looked up from reference TRBV28 and TRBJ2-5): DVKVTQSSRYLVKRTGEKVFLECVQDMDHENMFWYRQDPGLGLRLIYFSYDVKMKEKGDIPEGYSVSREKKERFSLILESASTNQTSMYLCASSSGLRETQYFGPGTRLLVL.

The chain joins TRBV28 to TRBJ1-5; 9 positions agree with TRBD1. This CDR3 has 16 amino acids. Germline V gene sequence: CDR1 MDHEN, CDR2 SYDVKM. V was pared by 3 bases and J by 7 bases, with 10 bases of the junction left unmatched. The chain's CDR3 is CASSLFTGGMDQPQHF. The CDR3, as DNA: TGTGCCAGCAGTTTGTTCACAGGGGGCATGGACCAGCCCCAGCATTTT. Drawing the rest from reference TRBV28 and TRBJ1-5, the complete variable domain is DVKVTQSSRYLVKRTGEKVFLECVQDMDHENMFWYRQDPGLGLRLIYFSYDVKMKEKGDIPEGYSVSREKKERFSLILESASTNQTSMYLCASSLFTGGMDQPQHFGDGTRLSIL.

The genes are TRBV5-1 and TRBJ2-1; no reliable D call. The germline V gene encodes CDR1 SGHRS and CDR2 YFSETQ. CDR3 length equals 13 residues. Trimming pared 0 bases from V and 5 bases from J, leaving 6 bases between. The CDR3 here is CASSLAMNNEQFF. In DNA, the CDR3 is TGCGCCAGCAGCTTGGCGATGAACAATGAGCAGTTCTTC.

This chain joins TRBV6-2 or TRBV6-3 and TRBJ2-3; 13 bases fit TRBD2. V dropped 6 bases and J dropped 6; count of bases not matched to a gene: 12. This CDR3 contains 17 residues. In germline, CDR1 is MNHEY, CDR2 SVGEGT. For the CDR3, the DNA is TGTGCCAGCAGCCGGACTAGCGGGGGCTCCAAGTTGGATACGCAGTATTTT. Translation gives CASSRTSGGSKLDTQYF.

This clonotype was found a few times. The chain carries TRBV25-1 and TRBJ2-7; TRBD2 aligns across 10 bases. The CDR3 consists of 13 residues. Germline V lookup: CDR1 MGHDK, CDR2 SYGVNS. V was clipped by 5 bases and J by 6 bases; unmatched bases: 4. CDR3 in amino acids: CASSPSGRGEQYF. DNA of the CDR3: TGTGCCAGCAGTCCTAGCGGGAGAGGCGAGCAGTACTTC.

There are many counts of this clonotype. V and J are TRBV5-1 and TRBJ1-1; 7 positions agree with TRBD1. CDR1 and CDR2 (germline): SGHRS, YFSETQ. The V gene end was trimmed by 4 bases and the J gene end by 4 bases; junction bases not matched to a gene: 1. This CDR3 region has 12 residues. CDR3 sequence (DNA): TGCGCCAGCAGCCAGGGGGGCACTGAAGCTTTCTTT. Its protein product is CASSQGGTEAFF.

The chain couples TRBV28 to TRBJ1-5; no clear D gene. Trimming stripped 3 bases from V and 3 bases from J, with 9 bases between. The CDR3 length is 14 residues. Germline values: CDR1 MDHEN, CDR2 SYDVKM. In DNA, the CDR3 is TGTGCCAGCAGTTTTCCCAGCAACAATCAGCCCCAGCATTTT. This gives the protein CASSFPSNNQPQHF.

The V and J genes are TRBV9 and TRBJ2-2; tentatively, D is TRBD2 (6 bases). Per germline, CDR1 SGDLS and CDR2 YYNGEE. V lost 0 bases to trimming and J lost 5 bases, with 11 bases between them. CDR3 length: 15 residues. This CDR3 reads CASSVVRDPTGELFF. The CDR3, as DNA: TGTGCCAGCAGCGTAGTGCGGGACCCGACCGGGGAGCTGTTTTTT.

The V call is TRBV4-2, the J call TRBJ1-6; D call uncertain. The V gene's germline CDR1 is LGHNA and CDR2 YNFKEQ. The ends were cut back, 0 bases at V and 8 bases at J, with 14 bases in the middle. CDR3 length: 16 amino acids. This CDR3 is CASSQDLDGRHSPLHF. CDR3 nucleotides: TGTGCCAGCAGCCAAGATCTGGACGGGCGACATTCACCCCTCCACTTT.

The chain combines TRBV9 with TRBJ2-7; D perhaps matches TRBD2 (6 bases). V lost 2 bases and J 5 bases, leaving 11 bases between the germline ends. The CDR3 runs to 13 residues. CDR1 is SGDLS, CDR2 YYNGEE, per germline. The CDR3 nucleotides are TGTGCCAGCAGCGTCTGGGAGGTTGACGAGCAGTACTTC. Residues: CASSVWEVDEQYF.

This clonotype was seen only a few times. The CDR3, as DNA: TGCGCCAGCAGTTCAGCCCTGAGCGGGAGAAGTTGCGAGCAGTACTTC. Encoded protein: CASSSALSGRSCEQYF. This chain uses TRBV10-2 with TRBJ2-7, with 8 bases fitting TRBD2. The germline gives CDR1 WSHSY, CDR2 SAAADI. Trimming at V came to 5 bases and at J to 6 bases, leaving 15 bases not matched to a gene. The CDR3 totals 16 residues.

The sample holds a few counts of this clonotype. This rearrangement joins TRBV20-1 to TRBJ2-1; 11 bases are a match to TRBD2. CDR3 size: 16 residues. CDR1 and CDR2 from the germline V gene are DFQATT and SNEGSKA (reference sequence). V lost 0 bases to trimming and J lost 3 bases; unmatched junction nucleotides: 4. Here the CDR3 reads CSARDIAGGVYNEQFF. Here the CDR3 DNA reads TGCAGTGCTAGAGATATAGCGGGGGGGGTCTACAATGAGCAGTTCTTC.

This clonotype was observed a handful of times. The chain uses TRBV6-5 and TRBJ1-5, with D perhaps TRBD1 (5 bases). Germline CDR1 reads MNHEY; CDR2 reads SVGAGI. V lost 2 bases, J lost 3 bases, and 8 bases lay in between. The CDR3 length is 14 residues. In DNA form, the CDR3 reads TGTGCCAGCAGTTACCGGGGCCTCAATCAGCCCCAGCATTTT. Translating gives CASSYRGLNQPQHF.

This clonotype was observed many times. V and J are TRBV2 and TRBJ1-4; 8 bases agree with TRBD1. Germline values: CDR1 SNHLY, CDR2 FYNNEI. Losses at the gene ends were 6 bases for V and 0 bases for J; bases not matched to a gene: 0. The CDR3 is 14 residues long. This chain's CDR3 is CASRDRATNEKLFF. CDR3 nucleotides: TGTGCCAGCAGGGACAGGGCAACTAATGAAAAACTGTTTTTT.

In this sample, this clonotype turned up once. J is TRBJ2-7 and V is TRBV29-1, with 7 bases matching TRBD1. The germline V gene has CDR1 SQVTM and CDR2 ANQGSEA. The length of the CDR3 is 12 residues. V shed 4 bases and J 2 bases; nucleotides not matched to a gene: 2. CDR3 amino acids: CSVGRGTYEQYF. In DNA, the CDR3 is TGCAGCGTTGGCAGGGGGACCTACGAGCAGTACTTC.

J is TRBJ2-2 and V is TRBV3-1, with TRBD2 matching 8 bases. With 3 bases clipped from V and 5 bases from J, the junction kept 14 bases outside the gene matches. The CDR3 runs to 18 residues. Germline CDR1 and CDR2: LGHDT and YNNKEL (reference sequence). This CDR3 reads CASSHSGGSGSGTGELFF. Here the CDR3 DNA reads TGTGCCAGCAGCCATAGTGGTGGGAGCGGGAGTGGGACCGGGGAGCTGTTTTTT.

In this sample, this clonotype turned up a few times. The V call is TRBV7-2, the J call TRBJ2-1; the match to TRBD1 covers 7 bases. The CDR3 sequence is 16 residues long. Germline-derived CDR1 and CDR2 are SGHTA and FQGNSA. J lost 6 bases, V lost 5 bases, and 13 bases had no gene match. The chain's CDR3 is CASSLRTGVFGNEQFF. The CDR3 nucleotides are TGTGCCAGCAGCCTTCGTACAGGGGTGTTCGGCAATGAGCAGTTCTTC.

This clonotype was seen a few times. V is TRBV6-5 and J is TRBJ2-7; 8 bases fit TRBD2. The CDR3 is made up of 17 amino acids. V shed 6 bases and J 0 bases; nucleotides not matched to a gene: 13. Germline-derived CDR1 and CDR2 are MNHEY and SVGAGI. CDR3 sequence (DNA): TGTGCCAGCAGCCGGGGGGGGGCAGGGACCAGCTCCTACGAGCAGTACTTC. Translating gives CASSRGGAGTSSYEQYF.

This clonotype came up a few times. The CDR3 is CASSFSVDTEAFF. DNA of the CDR3: TGTGCCAGCAGCTTTTCTGTTGACACTGAAGCTTTCTTT. J is TRBJ1-1 and V is TRBV11-2; D uncertain. The V gene lost 3 bases and the J gene lost 3 bases, with 8 bases spanning the gap. Germline-derived CDR1 and CDR2 are SGHAT and FQNNGV. This CDR3 has 13 amino acids. Full variable domain (outside the CDR3, taken from reference TRBV11-2 and TRBJ1-1): EAGVAQSPRYKIIEKRQSVAFWCNPISGHATLYWYQQILGQGPKLLIQFQNNGVVDDSQLPKDRFSAERLKGVDSTLKIQPAKLEDSAVYLCASSFSVDTEAFFGQGTRLTVV.

V is TRBV3-1 and J is TRBJ2-5; 8 bases are shared with TRBD1. Germline-derived CDR1 and CDR2 are LGHDT and YNNKEL (reference sequence). J was trimmed by 3 bases and V by 7 bases; bases with no gene match: 4. The CDR3 sequence is 13 residues long. The CDR3 DNA reads TGTGCCAGCACGGACAGGGTAAAAGAGACCCAGTACTTC. It translates to CASTDRVKETQYF.

A few counts support this clonotype. The chain couples TRBV24-1 to TRBJ2-7, with 9 bases lining up with TRBD1. Germline trimming cut 2 bases from V and 3 bases from J; bases unmatched to any gene: 7. Germline lookup yields CDR1 KGHDR and CDR2 SFDVKD. This CDR3 region has 16 residues. In nucleotides, the CDR3 is TGTGCCACCAGTGATTCCCAGGGACAGGGCATCTACGAGCAGTACTTC. This gives the protein CATSDSQGQGIYEQYF.

This clonotype has a handful of counts. The J gene is TRBJ1-1, the V gene TRBV5-1, with 9 bases matching TRBD1. CDR1 is SGHRS and CDR2 is YFSETQ in the germline V gene. Trimming cost V 4 bases and J 4 bases; bases outside gene matches: 11. This CDR3 has 16 residues. This chain's CDR3 is CASSASWTGEFTEAFF. The CDR3 DNA sequence: TGCGCCAGCAGCGCCTCCTGGACAGGGGAATTCACTGAAGCTTTCTTT.

On this clonotype itself: Sequence at one end of the junction differs from germline and may be a read error. V usage is TRBV2 and J usage is TRBJ2-2; D is perhaps TRBD2 (5 bases). CDR1 is SNHLY and CDR2 is FYNNEI in the germline V gene. This CDR3 is 15 amino acids long. The CDR3 spells CASSEGRTNTGELSF. DNA for the CDR3: TGTGCCAGCAGTGAGGGCAGGACGAACACCGGGGAGCTGTCTTTT.